What follows is one T cell receptor beta chain and its context. The target antigen is unknown. The record originates from a study of OX40 agonist ivuxolimab in advanced cancers. At the level of the study: An agonistic anti-OX40 (CD134) antibody, ivuxolimab, was used to treat the patients. Dose-escalation patients' cancers were hepatocellular carcinoma, melanoma, renal cell or head and neck cancer.

Looked up from germline, CDR1 is ENHRY and CDR2 is SYGVKD. Between the trimmed V and J ends, which lost 7 bases and 4 bases, there was a span of 13 bases. This CDR3 region has 14 residues. Clones were read by immunoSEQ multiplex PCR, and TCRdb kept only the in-frame ones, dropping some. The sample holds some 66,000 clones, 70% to 80% seen once. At cycle 4 day 1, cycle 7 day 1, and baseline, blood was sampled. Study-wide results and caveats: Determination of antigen specificity was not performed for the expanded peripheral T cells.

Material: CD4+ or CD8+ T cells sorted from blood, obtained in a trial of the OX40 agonist ivuxolimab. The chain carries TRBV10-3 and TRBJ2-2; possibly TRBD1 for D (7 bases). The origin of this receptor is an adult with an advanced solid tumor such as melanoma, head and neck, liver or kidney cancer. The CDR3 loop is CAITGDRGTGELFF. In DNA form, the CDR3 reads TGTGCCATCACGGGGGACAGAGGCACCGGGGAGCTGTTTTTT.